This T cell receptor beta chain emerged from a study of cytomegalovirus exposure and HLA in healthy donors. Across the study: Unique TCRs from HLA-typed donors, 80 million to 100 million of them, were held in an early data release.

The CDR3 runs 13 residues. Trimming took 4 bases from V and 3 from J, leaving 7 bases between them. PCR involved 60 Vbeta and 13 Jbeta primers. Study processing details: An analysis performed later counted about 80 million unique TCR beta chains (around 11 million of them shared). Only in-frame clones appear in the TCRdb table, and some are missing; sequencing was by immunoSEQ multiplex PCR. The V and J calls and clone size were taken over from that table, and D and trimming were inferred from the DNA. The data show about 190,000 clones, over 60% seen once. The sequence was collected from a woman in her 30s in good health and CMV-seropositive. The chain couples TRBV5-3 to TRBJ1-4; D is unclear. TRBV5-3 carries the ORF label, with uncertain function. What was sequenced was PBMCs. CDR3 amino acids: CARSRSANEKLFF. CDR3 DNA sequence: TGTGCCAGAAGCCGCTCAGCTAATGAAAAACTGTTTTTT.